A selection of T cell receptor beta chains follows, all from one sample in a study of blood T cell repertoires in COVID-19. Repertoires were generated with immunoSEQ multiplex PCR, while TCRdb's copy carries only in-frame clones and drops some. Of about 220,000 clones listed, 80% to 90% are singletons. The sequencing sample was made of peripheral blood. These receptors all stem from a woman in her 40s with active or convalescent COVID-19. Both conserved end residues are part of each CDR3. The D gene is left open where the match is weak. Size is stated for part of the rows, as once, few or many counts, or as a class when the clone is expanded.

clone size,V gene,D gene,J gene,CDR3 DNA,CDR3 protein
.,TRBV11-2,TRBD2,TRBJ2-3,TGTGCCAGCAGCTTAGAGGCGGGAGGGATGGATACGCAGTATTTT,CASSLEAGGMDTQYF
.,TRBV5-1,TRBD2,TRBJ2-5,TGCGCCAGCAGCTTGCTAGCGGGAGCCGAAGAGACCCAGTACTTC,CASSLLAGAEETQYF
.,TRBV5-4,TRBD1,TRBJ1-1,TGTGCCAGCAGCTCCCCGGGACAGGGGAACACTGAAGCTTTCTTT,CASSSPGQGNTEAFF
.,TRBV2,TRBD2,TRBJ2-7,TGTGCCAGCAGTGAAAGAGGCGGGGGGCCCTACGAGCAGTACTTC,CASSERGGGPYEQYF
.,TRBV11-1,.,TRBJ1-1,TGTGCCAGCAGCCAAATTGGACACAACACTGAAGCTTTCTTT,CASSQIGHNTEAFF
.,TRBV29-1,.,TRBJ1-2,TGCAGCGCCTACAGTCGTTCTGACTATGGCTACACCTTC,CSAYSRSDYGYTF
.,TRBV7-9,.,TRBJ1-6,TGTGCCAGCAGCTTAGACCAGAATTCACCCCTCCACTTT,CASSLDQNSPLHF
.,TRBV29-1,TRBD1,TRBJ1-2,TGCAGCGTTGAAGAGACAGGGGGTTATGGCTACACCTTC,CSVEETGGYGYTF
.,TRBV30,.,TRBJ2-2,TGTGCCTGGAGTGTACAGGGCACCGGGGAGCTGTTTTTT,CAWSVQGTGELFF
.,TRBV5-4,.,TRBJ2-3,TGTGCCAGCAGCGTGCGTACAGGGTACATGTGGCAGTATTTT,CASSVRTGYMWQYF
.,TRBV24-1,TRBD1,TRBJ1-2,TGTGCCACCAGTGATCCCGGACAGGGGATATGGGGCTACACCTTC,CATSDPGQGIWGYTF
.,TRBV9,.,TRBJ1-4,TGTGCCAGCAGCGGGGGACACTCAGCTAATGAAAAACTGTTTTTT,CASSGGHSANEKLFF
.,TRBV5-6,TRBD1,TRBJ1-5,TGTGCCAGCAGCTTTACGGACAGGGACGAGGAGGGACAGCCCCAGCATTTT,CASSFTDRDEEGQPQHF
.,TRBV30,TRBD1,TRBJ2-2,TGTGCCTTAAATGGACAGGGGGCATTCAGGACCGGGGAGCTGTTTTTT,CALNGQGAFRTGELFF
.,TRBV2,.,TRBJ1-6,TGTGCCAGCATCTTGGGGGCGGGCTCCTATAATTCACCCCTCCACTTT,CASILGAGSYNSPLHF
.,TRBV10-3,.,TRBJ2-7,TGTGCCATCAGTGATATGAGTAGGGGAAAATCGGGTGAGCAGTACTTC,CAISDMSRGKSGEQYF
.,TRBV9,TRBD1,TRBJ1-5,TGTGCCAGCAACTCAGGGGGCGATCAGCCCCAGCATTTT,CASNSGGDQPQHF
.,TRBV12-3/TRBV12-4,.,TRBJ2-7,TGTGCCAGCAGTCCTGACAGGGAGCAGTACTTC,CASSPDREQYF
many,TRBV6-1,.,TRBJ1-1,TGTGCCAGCAGTGACGGATATACGACAGACACTGAAGCTTTCTTT,CASSDGYTTDTEAFF
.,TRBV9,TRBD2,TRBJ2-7,TGTGCCAGCAGCGTAACTAGCGCAGGAGAGCAGTACTTC,CASSVTSAGEQYF
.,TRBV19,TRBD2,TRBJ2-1,TGTGCCAGTAGTATAGATGTTATAGGACTAGCTTACAATGAGCAGTTCTTC,CASSIDVIGLAYNEQFF
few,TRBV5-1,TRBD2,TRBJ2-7,TGCGCCAGCAGCTTTCTAGGGACTAGCGGGGGGCCGGGGGAGCAGTACTTC,CASSFLGTSGGPGEQYF
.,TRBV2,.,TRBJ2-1,TGTGCCAACTTTGGGGCCCCTCCCAACAATGAGCAGTTCTTC,CANFGAPPNNEQFF
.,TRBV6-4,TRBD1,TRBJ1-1,TGTGCCAGCAGTCCCGGGACAGGAGAAGTAACTGAAGCTTTCTTT,CASSPGTGEVTEAFF
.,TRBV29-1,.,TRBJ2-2,TGCAGCGTTAAACAAGACACCGGGGAGCTGTTTTTT,CSVKQDTGELFF
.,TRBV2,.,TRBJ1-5,TGTGCCAGCAGGATCGGGGGGGTTGGGCCCCAGCATTTT,CASRIGGVGPQHF
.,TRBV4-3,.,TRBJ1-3,TGCGCCAGCAGCCCGGAACAGGATTACTCTGGAAACACCATATATTTT,CASSPEQDYSGNTIYF
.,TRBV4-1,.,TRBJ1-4,TGCGCCAGCAGCCAAGACAGGGGCGCCTATGATGAAAAACTGTTTTTT,CASSQDRGAYDEKLFF
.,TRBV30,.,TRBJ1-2,TGTGCCTGGAGTGGCTCAGGGATCGATAACTATGGCTACACCTTC,CAWSGSGIDNYGYTF
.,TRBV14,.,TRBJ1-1,TGTGCCAGCAGCCATATCGGGGATATGAACACTGAAGCTTTCTTT,CASSHIGDMNTEAFF
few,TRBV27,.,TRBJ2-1,TGTGCCAGTTGCGAGGACAATGAGCAGTTCTTC,CASCEDNEQFF
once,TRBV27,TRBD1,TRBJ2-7,TGTGCCAGCACGCCGGGACAGGGCTATTACGAGCAGTACTTC,CASTPGQGYYEQYF
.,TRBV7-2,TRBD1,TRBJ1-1,TGTGCCAGCAGCTTCGGGGACAGGGTGAACACTGAAGCTTTCTTT,CASSFGDRVNTEAFF
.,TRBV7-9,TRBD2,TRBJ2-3,TGTGCCAGCAGGGCTAGCGGGGGAGGAGATACGCAGTATTTT,CASRASGGGDTQYF
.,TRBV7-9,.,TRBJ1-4,TGTGCCAGCAGCCTCGACACCCCGGCTAATGAAAAACTGTTTTTT,CASSLDTPANEKLFF
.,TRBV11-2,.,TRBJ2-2,TGTGCCAGCAGTTTCGGTATAGTGGCCGGGGAGCTGTTTTTT,CASSFGIVAGELFF
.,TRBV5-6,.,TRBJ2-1,TGTGCCAGCAGCTCCTCTCGGTCCGGAGACGGGTTCTTC,CASSSSRSGDGFF
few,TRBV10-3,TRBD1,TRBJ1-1,TGTGCCATCAGTAAGAACAGGGGCGGCAGGAACACTGAAGCTTTCTTT,CAISKNRGGRNTEAFF
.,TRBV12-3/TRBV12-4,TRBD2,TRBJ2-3,TGTGCCTCGGGGGGGATCACAGATACGCAGTATTTT,CASGGITDTQYF
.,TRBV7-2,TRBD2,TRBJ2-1,TGTGCCAGCAGCTTAGGACTAGCGGGAGGAACTGAGCAGTTCTTC,CASSLGLAGGTEQFF
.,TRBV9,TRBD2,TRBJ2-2,TGTGCCAGCAGCCCTGGACTAGCGGGGCTGAGCGGGGAGCTGTTTTTT,CASSPGLAGLSGELFF
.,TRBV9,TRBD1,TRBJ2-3,TGTGCCAGCAGCGTAGTCGACAGGGAAGATACGCAGTATTTT,CASSVVDREDTQYF